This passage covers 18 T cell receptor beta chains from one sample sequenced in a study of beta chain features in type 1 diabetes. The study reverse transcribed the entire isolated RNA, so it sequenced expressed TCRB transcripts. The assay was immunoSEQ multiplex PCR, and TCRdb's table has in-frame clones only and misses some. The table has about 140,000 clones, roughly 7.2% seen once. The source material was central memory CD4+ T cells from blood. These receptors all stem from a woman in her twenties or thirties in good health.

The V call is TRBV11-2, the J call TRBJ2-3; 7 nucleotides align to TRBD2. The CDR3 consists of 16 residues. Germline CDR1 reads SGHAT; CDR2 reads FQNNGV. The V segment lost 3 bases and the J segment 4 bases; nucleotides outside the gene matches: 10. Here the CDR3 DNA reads TGTGCCAGCAGCTTCTGGGGGAGGGGAGAAGCAGATACGCAGTATTTT. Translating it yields CASSFWGRGEADTQYF.

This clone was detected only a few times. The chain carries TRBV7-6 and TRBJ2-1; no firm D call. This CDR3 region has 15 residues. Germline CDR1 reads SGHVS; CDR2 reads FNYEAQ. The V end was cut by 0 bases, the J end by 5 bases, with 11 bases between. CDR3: CASSLAARGNNEQFF. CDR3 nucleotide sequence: TGTGCCAGCAGCTTAGCGGCTAGAGGAAACAATGAGCAGTTCTTC.

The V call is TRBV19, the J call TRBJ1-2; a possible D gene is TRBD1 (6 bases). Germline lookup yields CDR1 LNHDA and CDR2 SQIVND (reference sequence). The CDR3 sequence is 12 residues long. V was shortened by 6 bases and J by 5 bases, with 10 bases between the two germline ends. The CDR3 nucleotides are TGTGCCAGTAGACAGGGACAATATGGCTACACCTTC. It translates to CASRQGQYGYTF.

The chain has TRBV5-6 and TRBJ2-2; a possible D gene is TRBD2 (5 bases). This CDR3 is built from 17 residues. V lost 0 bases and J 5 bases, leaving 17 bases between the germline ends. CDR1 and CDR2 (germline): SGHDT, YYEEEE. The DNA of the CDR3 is TGTGCCAGCAGCTTGGTTGCTGGGAGAGTGAAGACCGGGGAGCTGTTTTTT. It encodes CASSLVAGRVKTGELFF.

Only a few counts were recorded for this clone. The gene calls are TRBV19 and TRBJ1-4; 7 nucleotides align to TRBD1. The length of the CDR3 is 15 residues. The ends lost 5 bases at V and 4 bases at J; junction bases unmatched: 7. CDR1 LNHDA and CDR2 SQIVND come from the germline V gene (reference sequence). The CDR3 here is CASSQDRVGNEKLFF. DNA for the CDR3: TGTGCCAGTAGTCAAGACAGGGTCGGTAATGAAAAACTGTTTTTT.

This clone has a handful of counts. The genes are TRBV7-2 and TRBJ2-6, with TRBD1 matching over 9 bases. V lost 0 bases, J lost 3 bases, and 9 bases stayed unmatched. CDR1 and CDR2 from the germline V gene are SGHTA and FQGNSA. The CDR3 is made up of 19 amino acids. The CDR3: CASSLATGGVGLGANVLTF. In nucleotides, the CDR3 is TGTGCCAGCAGCTTAGCGACAGGGGGAGTCGGCCTTGGGGCCAACGTCCTGACTTTC.

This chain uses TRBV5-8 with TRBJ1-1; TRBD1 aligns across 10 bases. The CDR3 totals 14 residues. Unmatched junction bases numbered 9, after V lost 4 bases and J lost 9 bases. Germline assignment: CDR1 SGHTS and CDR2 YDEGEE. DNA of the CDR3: TGTGCCAGCAGCGCTCGACAGGGGGCTTGGCAAGCTTTCTTT. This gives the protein CASSARQGAWQAFF.

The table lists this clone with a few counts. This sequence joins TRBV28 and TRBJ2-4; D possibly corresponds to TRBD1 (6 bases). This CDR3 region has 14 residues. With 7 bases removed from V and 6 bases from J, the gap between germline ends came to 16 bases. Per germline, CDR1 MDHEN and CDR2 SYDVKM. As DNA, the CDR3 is TGTGCCAGCACCCTCTGGGGGCGCGGAAACATTCAGTACTTC. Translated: CASTLWGRGNIQYF. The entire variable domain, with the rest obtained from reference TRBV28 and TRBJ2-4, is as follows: DVKVTQSSRYLVKRTGEKVFLECVQDMDHENMFWYRQDPGLGLRLIYFSYDVKMKEKGDIPEGYSVSREKKERFSLILESASTNQTSMYLCASTLWGRGNIQYFGAGTRLSVL.

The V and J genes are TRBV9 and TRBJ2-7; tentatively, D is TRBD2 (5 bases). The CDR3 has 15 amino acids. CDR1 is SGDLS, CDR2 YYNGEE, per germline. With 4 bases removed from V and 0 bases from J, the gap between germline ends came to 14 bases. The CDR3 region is CASSPRLSSSYEQYF. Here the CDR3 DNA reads TGTGCCAGCAGCCCTAGACTATCTAGCTCCTACGAGCAGTACTTC.

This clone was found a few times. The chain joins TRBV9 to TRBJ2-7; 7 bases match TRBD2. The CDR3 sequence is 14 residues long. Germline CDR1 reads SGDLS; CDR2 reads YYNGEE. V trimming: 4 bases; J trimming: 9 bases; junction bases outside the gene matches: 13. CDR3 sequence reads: CASSPWGGTRVQYF. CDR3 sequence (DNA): TGTGCCAGCAGCCCTTGGGGGGGGACGCGTGTGCAGTACTTC.

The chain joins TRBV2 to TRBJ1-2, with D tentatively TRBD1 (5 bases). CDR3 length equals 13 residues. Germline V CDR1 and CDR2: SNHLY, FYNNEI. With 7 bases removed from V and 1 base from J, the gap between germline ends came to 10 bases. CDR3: CASTSQDNYGYTF. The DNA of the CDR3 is TGTGCCAGCACATCACAGGATAACTATGGCTACACCTTC. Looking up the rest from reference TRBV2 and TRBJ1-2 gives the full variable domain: EPEVTQTPSHQVTQMGQEVILRCVPISNHLYFYWYRQILGQKVEFLVSFYNNEISEKSEIFDDQFSVERPDGSNFTLKIRSTKLEDSAMYFCASTSQDNYGYTFGSGTRLTVV.

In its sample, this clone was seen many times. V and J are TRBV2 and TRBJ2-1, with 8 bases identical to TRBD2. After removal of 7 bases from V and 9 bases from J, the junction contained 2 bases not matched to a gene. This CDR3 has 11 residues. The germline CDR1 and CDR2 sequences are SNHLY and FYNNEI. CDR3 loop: CASTTSGEQFF. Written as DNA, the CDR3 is TGTGCCAGCACAACTAGCGGTGAGCAGTTCTTC.

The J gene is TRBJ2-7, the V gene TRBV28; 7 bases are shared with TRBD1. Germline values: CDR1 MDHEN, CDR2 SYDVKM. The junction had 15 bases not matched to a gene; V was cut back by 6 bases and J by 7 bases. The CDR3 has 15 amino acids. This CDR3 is CASSPSGGRLREQYF. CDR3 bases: TGTGCCAGCAGCCCGTCAGGGGGAAGGCTACGAGAGCAGTACTTC. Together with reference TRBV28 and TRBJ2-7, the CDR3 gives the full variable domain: DVKVTQSSRYLVKRTGEKVFLECVQDMDHENMFWYRQDPGLGLRLIYFSYDVKMKEKGDIPEGYSVSREKKERFSLILESASTNQTSMYLCASSPSGGRLREQYFGPGTRLTVT.

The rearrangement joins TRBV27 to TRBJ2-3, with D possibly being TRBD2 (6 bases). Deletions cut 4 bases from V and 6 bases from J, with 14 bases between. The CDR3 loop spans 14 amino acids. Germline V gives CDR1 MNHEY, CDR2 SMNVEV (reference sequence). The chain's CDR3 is CASSSRDLWDTQYF. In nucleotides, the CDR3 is TGTGCCAGCAGTTCGCGGGACCTCTGGGATACGCAGTATTTT.

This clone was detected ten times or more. The chain's CDR3 is CAWSRGSRAEQYF. As DNA, the CDR3 is TGTGCCTGGAGCCGAGGAAGCCGAGCCGAGCAGTACTTC. V is TRBV30 and J is TRBJ2-7; D call uncertain. V was pared by 3 bases and J by 6 bases, with 15 bases between. The CDR3 length is 13 residues. Germline V gene data show CDR1 as GTSNPN and CDR2 as SVGIG (reference sequence).

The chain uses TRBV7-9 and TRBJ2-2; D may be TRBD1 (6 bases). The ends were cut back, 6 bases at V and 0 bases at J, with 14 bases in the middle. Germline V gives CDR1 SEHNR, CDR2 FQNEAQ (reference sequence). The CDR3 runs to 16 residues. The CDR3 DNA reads TGTGCCAGCAGGCTGGGGGACACCACGAACACCGGGGAGCTGTTTTTT. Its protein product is CASRLGDTTNTGELFF.

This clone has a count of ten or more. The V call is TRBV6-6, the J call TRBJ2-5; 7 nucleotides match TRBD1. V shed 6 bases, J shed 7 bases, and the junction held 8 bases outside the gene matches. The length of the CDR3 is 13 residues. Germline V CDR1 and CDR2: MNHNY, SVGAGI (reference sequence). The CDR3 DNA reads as TGTGCCAGCAGACAGGGGAGTGGAGGGACCCAGTACTTC. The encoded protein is CASRQGSGGTQYF.

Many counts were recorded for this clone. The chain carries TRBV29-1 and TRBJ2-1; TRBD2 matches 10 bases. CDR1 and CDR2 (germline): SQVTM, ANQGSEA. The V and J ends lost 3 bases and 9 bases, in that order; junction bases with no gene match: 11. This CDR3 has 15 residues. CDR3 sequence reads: CSVEATSGTPSEQFF. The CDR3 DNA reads TGCAGCGTTGAGGCTACTAGCGGGACACCCAGTGAGCAGTTCTTC.